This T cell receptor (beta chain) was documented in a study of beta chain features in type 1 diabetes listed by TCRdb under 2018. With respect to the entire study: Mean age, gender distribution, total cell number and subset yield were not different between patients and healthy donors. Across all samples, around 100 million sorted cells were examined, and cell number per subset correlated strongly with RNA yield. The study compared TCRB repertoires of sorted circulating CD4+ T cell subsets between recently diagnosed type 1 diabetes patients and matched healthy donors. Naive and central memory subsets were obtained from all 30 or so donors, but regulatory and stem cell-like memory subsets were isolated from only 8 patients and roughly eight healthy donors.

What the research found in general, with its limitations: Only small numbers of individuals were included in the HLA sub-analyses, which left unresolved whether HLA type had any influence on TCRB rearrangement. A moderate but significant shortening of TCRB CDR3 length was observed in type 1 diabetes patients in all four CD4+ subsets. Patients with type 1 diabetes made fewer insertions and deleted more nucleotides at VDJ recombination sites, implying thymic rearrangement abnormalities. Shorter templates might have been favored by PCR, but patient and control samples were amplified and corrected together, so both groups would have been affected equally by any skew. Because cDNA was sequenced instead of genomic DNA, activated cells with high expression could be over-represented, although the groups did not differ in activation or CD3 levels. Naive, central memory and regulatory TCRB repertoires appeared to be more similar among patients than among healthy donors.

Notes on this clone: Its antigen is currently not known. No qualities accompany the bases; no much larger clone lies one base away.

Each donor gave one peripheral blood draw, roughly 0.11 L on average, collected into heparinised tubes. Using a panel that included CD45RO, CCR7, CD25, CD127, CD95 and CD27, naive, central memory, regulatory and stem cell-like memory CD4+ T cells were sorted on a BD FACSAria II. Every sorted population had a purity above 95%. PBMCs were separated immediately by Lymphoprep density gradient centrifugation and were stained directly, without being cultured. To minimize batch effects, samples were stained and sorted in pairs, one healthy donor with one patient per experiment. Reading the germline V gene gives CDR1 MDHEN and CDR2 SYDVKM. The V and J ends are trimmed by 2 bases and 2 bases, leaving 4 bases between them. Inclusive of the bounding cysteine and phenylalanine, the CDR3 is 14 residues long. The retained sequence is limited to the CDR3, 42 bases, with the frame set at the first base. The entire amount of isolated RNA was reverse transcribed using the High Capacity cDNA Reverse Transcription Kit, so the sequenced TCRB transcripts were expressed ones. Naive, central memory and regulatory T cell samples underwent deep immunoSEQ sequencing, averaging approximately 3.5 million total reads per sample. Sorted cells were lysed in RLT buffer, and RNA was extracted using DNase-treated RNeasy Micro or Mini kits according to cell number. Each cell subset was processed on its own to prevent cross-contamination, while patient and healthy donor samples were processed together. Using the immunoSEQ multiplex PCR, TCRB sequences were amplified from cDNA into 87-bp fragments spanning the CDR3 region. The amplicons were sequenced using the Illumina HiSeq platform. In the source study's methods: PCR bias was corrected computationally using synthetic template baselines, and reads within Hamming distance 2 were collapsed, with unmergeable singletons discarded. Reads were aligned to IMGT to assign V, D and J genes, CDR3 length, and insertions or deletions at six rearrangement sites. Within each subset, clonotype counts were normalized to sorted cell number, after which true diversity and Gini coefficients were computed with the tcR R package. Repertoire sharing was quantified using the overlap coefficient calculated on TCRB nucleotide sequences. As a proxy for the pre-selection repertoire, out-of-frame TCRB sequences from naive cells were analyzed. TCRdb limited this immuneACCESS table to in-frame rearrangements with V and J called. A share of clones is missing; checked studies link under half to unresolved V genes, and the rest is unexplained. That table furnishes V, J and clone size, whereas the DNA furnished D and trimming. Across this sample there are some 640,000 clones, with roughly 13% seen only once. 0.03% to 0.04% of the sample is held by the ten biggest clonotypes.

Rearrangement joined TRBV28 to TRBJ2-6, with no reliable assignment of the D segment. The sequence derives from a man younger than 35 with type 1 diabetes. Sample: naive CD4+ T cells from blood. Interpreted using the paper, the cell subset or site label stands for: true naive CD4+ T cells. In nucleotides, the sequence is TGTGCCAGCAGTTTACTGGCTGGGGCCAACGTCCTGACTTTC. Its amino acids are CASSLLAGANVLTF.